This T cell receptor beta chain derives from a study of Graves' ophthalmopathy and Graves' hyperthyroidism. RNA transcripts yielded amplified TCR beta CDR3 regions. HTBI-primed first-round RT-PCR preceded second-round multiplex PCR. TCRdb analysed the multiplex PCR reads with MiXCR anew, one entry per CDR3 protein. The sample yields about 500,000 distinct CDR3 sequences, approximately 37% seen once. This CDR3 is built from 15 residues. In germline, CDR1 is SGHRS, CDR2 YFSETQ. As regards this clonotype: The germline gene is not matched at one end of the junction; a read error may be the cause.

The sequenced sample consisted of peripheral blood or thyroid tissue (not recorded which). This sequence joins TRBV5-1 and TRBJ2-5; 8 bases align to TRBD2. The TCR comes from an adult man with Graves' hyperthyroidism. Here the CDR3 reads CASSPTGGLEEAQYF. The CDR3 DNA is TGTGCCAGCAGCCCGACGGGGGGGTTGGAAGAGGCCCAGTACTTC.